The 8 T cell receptor beta chains reported below all come from one sample, sequenced in a study of cytomegalovirus exposure and HLA in healthy donors. The PCR contained 60 Vbeta and 13 Jbeta primers. This table comes from immunoSEQ multiplex PCR, and its TCRdb copy is limited to in-frame clones, with some not included. The sample shows over 95,000 clones, 77% of them seen only once. Sequenced input: PBMCs. The origin of the receptors is a middle-aged man in good health and CMV-seropositive.

The chain recombines TRBV6-5 with TRBJ2-1, with D possibly matching TRBD1 (6 bases). The V gene's germline CDR1 is MNHEY and CDR2 SVGAGI. Trimming shortened V by 2 bases and J by 6 bases, and 14 bases separated the two germline ends. The CDR3 runs to 15 residues. The CDR3 DNA reads as TGTGCCAGCAGTTACAGGGGGTCCCAAGGCAATGAGCAGTTCTTC. Its translation: CASSYRGSQGNEQFF.

This clone was seen a handful of times. CDR3 residues: CASSPGTPNQPQHF. CDR3 in DNA: TGTGCCAGCAGCCCCGGGACACCGAATCAGCCCCAGCATTTT. V is TRBV7-8 and J is TRBJ1-5; tentatively, D is TRBD1 (6 bases). The CDR3 extends over 14 amino acids. CDR1 and CDR2 from the germline V gene are SGHVS and FQNEAQ. V shed 5 bases and J shed 4 bases, with 12 bases lying between them.

The CDR3 sequence is CASRSLDRAYNEQFF. CDR3 nucleotides: TGTGCCAGCAGATCATTGGACAGAGCATACAATGAGCAGTTCTTC. The chain recombines TRBV2 with TRBJ2-1; D might be TRBD1 (6 bases). The CDR3 covers 15 residues. V was cut by 6 bases and J by 4 bases, with 16 bases left in between. Germline CDR1 SNHLY, CDR2 FYNNEI.

The V call is TRBV6-5, the J call TRBJ1-1; 7 bases are a match to TRBD1. CDR3 size: 13 residues. Germline V gene sequence: CDR1 MNHEY, CDR2 SVGAGI. The J segment lost 5 bases and the V segment lost 2 bases, leaving 2 bases of the junction unmatched. CDR3 protein: CASSYRGRTEAFF. DNA of the CDR3: TGTGCCAGCAGTTACAGGGGGCGGACTGAAGCTTTCTTT.

The chain is built from TRBV11-3 and TRBJ2-1; D is possibly TRBD1 (6 bases). Germline values: CDR1 SGHNT, CDR2 YENEEA. CDR3 size: 13 residues. The V end was cut by 3 bases, the J end by 5 bases, with 8 bases between. CDR3 in amino acids: CASSLGADNEQFF. DNA for the CDR3: TGTGCCAGCAGCTTGGGGGCCGACAATGAGCAGTTCTTC.

This rearrangement joins TRBV7-9 to TRBJ2-7, with 7 bases identical to TRBD1. Germline V CDR1 and CDR2: SEHNR, FQNEAQ (reference sequence). V shed 7 bases, J shed 6 bases, and the junction held 18 bases outside the gene matches. The CDR3 has 16 residues. This CDR3 is CASTNPTATGIGEQYF. For the CDR3, the DNA is TGTGCCAGCACAAACCCCACAGCGACAGGGATAGGCGAGCAGTACTTC.

The CDR3 region is CASSPWAGQPNYGYTF. CDR3 sequence (DNA): TGTGCCAGCAGCCCTTGGGCCGGACAGCCTAACTATGGCTACACCTTC. This chain links TRBV21-1 with TRBJ1-2; TRBD1 was called by the table and not checked on the DNA. TRBV21-1 represents a pseudogene. The CDR3 totals 16 residues.

CDR3 in amino acids: CSARTSGTDTQYF. The DNA of the CDR3 is TGCAGCGCCAGGACTAGCGGCACAGATACGCAGTATTTT. The chain joins TRBV29-1 to TRBJ2-3; 9 nucleotides agree with TRBD2. The CDR3 contains 13 residues. Germline-derived CDR1 and CDR2 are SQVTM and ANQGSEA. Trimming at V came to 7 bases and at J to 1 base, leaving 3 bases not matched to a gene.